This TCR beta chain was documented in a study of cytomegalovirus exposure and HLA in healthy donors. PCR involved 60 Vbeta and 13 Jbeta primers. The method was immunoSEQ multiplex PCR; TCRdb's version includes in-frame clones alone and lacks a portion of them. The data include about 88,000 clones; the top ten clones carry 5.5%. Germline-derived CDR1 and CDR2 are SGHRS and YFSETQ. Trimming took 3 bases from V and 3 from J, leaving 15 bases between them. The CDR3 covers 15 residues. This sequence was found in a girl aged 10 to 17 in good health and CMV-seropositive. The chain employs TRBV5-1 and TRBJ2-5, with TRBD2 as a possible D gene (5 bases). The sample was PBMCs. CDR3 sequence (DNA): TGCGCCAGCAGCTCCCAAACTAGAACCAAAGAGACCCAGTACTTC. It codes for CASSSQTRTKETQYF.